Presented here are 9 T cell receptor beta chains from one specimen sequenced in a study of pediatric ulcerative colitis. Clones were read by immunoSEQ multiplex PCR, and TCRdb kept only the in-frame ones, dropping some. The profile shows roughly 64,000 clones, 80% to 90% of them singletons. The sequenced sample consisted of blood. All receptors derive from a boy aged 10-17 years with severe ulcerative colitis.

The J gene is TRBJ2-5, the V gene TRBV7-9; TRBD2 aligns across 15 bases. Germline CDR1 SEHNR, CDR2 FQNEAQ (reference sequence). Trimming took 3 bases from V and 11 from J; bases not matched to a gene: 4. The CDR3 consists of 14 residues. The CDR3 here is CASSFGLAGGLQYF. CDR3 sequence (DNA): TGTGCCAGCAGCTTCGGACTAGCGGGAGGGCTTCAGTACTTC.

The gene calls are TRBV5-1 and TRBJ2-6; D is undetermined. Germline V gene data show CDR1 as SGHRS and CDR2 as YFSETQ. This CDR3 comprises 13 residues. The V end lost 2 bases, the J end lost 2 bases, and 2 bases lay between the germline ends. The CDR3 coding sequence is TGCGCCAGCAGCTTAACTGGGGCCAACGTCCTGACTTTC. Its translation: CASSLTGANVLTF.

The CDR3 region has the DNA TGTGCCAGTAGTATAGGGCAGGTATACAATGAGCAGTTCTTC. As protein: CASSIGQVYNEQFF. The V and J genes are TRBV19 and TRBJ2-1; D gene unclear. This CDR3 contains 14 residues. Trimming took 1 base from V and 4 from J, leaving 8 bases between them. Germline assignment: CDR1 LNHDA and CDR2 SQIVND (reference sequence).

CDR3: CASSLEGGLFETQYF. In nucleotides, the CDR3 is TGCGCCAGCAGCTTGGAAGGTGGGCTTTTTGAGACCCAGTACTTC. The chain has TRBV5-1 and TRBJ2-5; no clear D gene. The CDR3 is made up of 15 amino acids. The V end lost 0 bases, the J end lost 5 bases, and 14 bases lay between the germline ends. Germline V gene data show CDR1 as SGHRS and CDR2 as YFSETQ.

The chain is built from TRBV2 and TRBJ1-2; D gene unclear. There are 15 residues in the CDR3. V lost 2 bases and J 2 bases, leaving 12 bases between the germline ends. Germline loops: CDR1 SNHLY, CDR2 FYNNEI. The CDR3 nucleotides read TGTGCCAGCAGTGAATCCGCAGAACTAAACTATGGCTACACCTTC. It specifies CASSESAELNYGYTF. The full variable domain, rest sourced from reference TRBV2 and TRBJ1-2, is EPEVTQTPSHQVTQMGQEVILRCVPISNHLYFYWYRQILGQKVEFLVSFYNNEISEKSEIFDDQFSVERPDGSNFTLKIRSTKLEDSAMYFCASSESAELNYGYTFGSGTRLTVV.

This chain joins TRBV19 and TRBJ1-1; possibly TRBD1 for D (6 bases). Trimming left V 6 bases short and J 4 bases short, with 12 bases between. This CDR3 has 13 residues. CDR1 and CDR2 from the germline V gene are LNHDA and SQIVND (reference sequence). This CDR3 is CASSQQGGTEAFF. For the CDR3, the DNA is TGTGCCAGTAGCCAACAGGGAGGCACTGAAGCTTTCTTT.

V is TRBV5-4 and J is TRBJ2-1, with 15 bases aligning to TRBD2. CDR1 and CDR2 (germline): SGHNT, YYREEE (reference sequence). The junction had 5 bases not matched to a gene; V was cut back by 4 bases and J by 9 bases. The CDR3 extends over 15 amino acids. CDR3 residues: CASSKGTSGRLEQFF. The DNA of the CDR3 is TGTGCCAGCAGCAAGGGGACTAGCGGGAGGCTTGAGCAGTTCTTC.

This sequence joins TRBV15 and TRBJ1-2, with D hard to call. CDR3 length: 16 residues. CDR1 LNHNV and CDR2 YYDKDF come from the germline V gene (reference sequence). Between the trimmed V and J ends, which lost 0 bases and 0 bases, there was a span of 11 bases. CDR3 residues: CATSRDGSSANYGYTF. The CDR3 DNA follows: TGTGCCACCAGCAGAGATGGTAGCTCTGCTAACTATGGCTACACCTTC.

This clone was detected once. The genes are TRBV5-4 and TRBJ2-1; a possible D gene is TRBD2 (6 bases). From germline, CDR1 is SGHNT and CDR2 YYREEE (reference sequence). V was trimmed by 5 bases and J by 12 bases, leaving 21 bases between them. The CDR3 runs to 14 residues. The CDR3 bases are TGTGCCAGCAGTGACTCGGGACTGGGCTATGGGCAGTTCTTC. This translates into CASSDSGLGYGQFF.